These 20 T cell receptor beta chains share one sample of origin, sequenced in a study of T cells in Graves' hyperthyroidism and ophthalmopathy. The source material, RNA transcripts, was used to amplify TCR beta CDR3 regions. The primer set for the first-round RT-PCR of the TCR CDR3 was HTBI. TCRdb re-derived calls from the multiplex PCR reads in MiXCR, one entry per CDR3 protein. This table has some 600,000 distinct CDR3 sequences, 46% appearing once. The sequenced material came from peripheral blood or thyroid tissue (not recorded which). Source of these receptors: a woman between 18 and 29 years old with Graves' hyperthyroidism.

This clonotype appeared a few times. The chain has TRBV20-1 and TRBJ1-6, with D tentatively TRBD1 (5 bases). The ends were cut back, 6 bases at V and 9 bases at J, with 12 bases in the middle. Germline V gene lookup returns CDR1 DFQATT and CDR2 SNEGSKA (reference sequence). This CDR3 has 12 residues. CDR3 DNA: TGCAGTGCACAGGCCATCGGTTCACCCCTCCACTTT. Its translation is CSAQAIGSPLHF.

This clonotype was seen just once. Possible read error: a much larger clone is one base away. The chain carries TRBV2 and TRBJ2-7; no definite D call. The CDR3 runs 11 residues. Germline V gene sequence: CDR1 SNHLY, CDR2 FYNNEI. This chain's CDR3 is CASSPLSEQHF. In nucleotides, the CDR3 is TGTGCCAGCAGCCCCCTCTCCGAGCAGCACTTC.

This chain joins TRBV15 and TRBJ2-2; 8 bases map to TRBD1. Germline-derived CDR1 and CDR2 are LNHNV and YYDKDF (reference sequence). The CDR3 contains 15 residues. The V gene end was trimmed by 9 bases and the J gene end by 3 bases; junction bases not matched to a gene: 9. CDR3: CATNLDRGDTGELFF. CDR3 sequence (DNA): TGTGCCACGAACCTAGACAGGGGAGACACCGGGGAGCTGTTTTTT.

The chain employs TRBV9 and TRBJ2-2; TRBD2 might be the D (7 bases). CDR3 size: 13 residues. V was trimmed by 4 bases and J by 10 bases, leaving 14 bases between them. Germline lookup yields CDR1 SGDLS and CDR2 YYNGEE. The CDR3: CASSRGAPEELFF. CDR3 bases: TGTGCCAGCAGCCGGGGGGCCCCGGAGGAGCTGTTTTTT.

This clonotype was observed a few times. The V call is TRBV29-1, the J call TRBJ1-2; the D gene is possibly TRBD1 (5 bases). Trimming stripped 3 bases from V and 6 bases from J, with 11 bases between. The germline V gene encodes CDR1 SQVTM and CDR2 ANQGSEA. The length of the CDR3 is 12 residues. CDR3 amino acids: CSVDGQGHGYTF. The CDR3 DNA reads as TGCAGCGTTGACGGGCAGGGACATGGCTACACCTTC. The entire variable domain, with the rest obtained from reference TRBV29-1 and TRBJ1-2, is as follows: SAVISQKPSRDICQRGTSLTIQCQVDSQVTMMFWYRQQPGQSLTLIATANQGSEATYESGFVIDKFPISRPNLTFSTLTVSNMSPEDSSIYLCSVDGQGHGYTFGSGTRLTVV.

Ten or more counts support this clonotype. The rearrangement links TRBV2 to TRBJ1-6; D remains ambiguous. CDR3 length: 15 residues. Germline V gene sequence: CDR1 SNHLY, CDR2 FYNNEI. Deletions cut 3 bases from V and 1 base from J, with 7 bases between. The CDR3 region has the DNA TGTGCCAGCAGTGAGTTGGGGTCCTATAATTCACCCCTCCACTTT. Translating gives CASSELGSYNSPLHF. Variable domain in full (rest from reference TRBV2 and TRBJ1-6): EPEVTQTPSHQVTQMGQEVILRCVPISNHLYFYWYRQILGQKVEFLVSFYNNEISEKSEIFDDQFSVERPDGSNFTLKIRSTKLEDSAMYFCASSELGSYNSPLHFGNGTRLTVT.

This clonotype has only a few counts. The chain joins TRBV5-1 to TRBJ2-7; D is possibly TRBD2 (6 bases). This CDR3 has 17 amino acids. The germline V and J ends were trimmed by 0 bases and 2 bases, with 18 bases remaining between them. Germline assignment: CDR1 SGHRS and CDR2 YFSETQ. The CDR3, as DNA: TGCGCCAGCAGCTTGGCGTCCTCGGGTCGGACTACCTACGAGCAGTACTTC. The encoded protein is CASSLASSGRTTYEQYF.

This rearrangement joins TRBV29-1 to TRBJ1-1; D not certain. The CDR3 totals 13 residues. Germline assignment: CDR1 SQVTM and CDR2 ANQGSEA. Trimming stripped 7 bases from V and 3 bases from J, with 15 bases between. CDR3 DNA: TGCAGCGGACTAGCGGAATTGGACACTGAAGCTTTCTTT. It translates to CSGLAELDTEAFF.

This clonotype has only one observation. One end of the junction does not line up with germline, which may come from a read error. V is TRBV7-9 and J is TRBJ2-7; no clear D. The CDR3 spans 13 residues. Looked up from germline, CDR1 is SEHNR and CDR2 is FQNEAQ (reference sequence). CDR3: CASSQDDAYEQYF. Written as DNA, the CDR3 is TGCGCCAGCAGCCAAGATGACGCCTACGAGCAGTACTTC.

The CDR3 sequence is CARLAGRETQYF. CDR3 bases: TGTGCTAGACTGGCGGGAAGAGAGACCCAGTACTTC. The genes are TRBV25-1 and TRBJ2-5; D perhaps matches TRBD2 (6 bases). CDR3 length: 12 residues. Germline values: CDR1 MGHDK, CDR2 SYGVNS.

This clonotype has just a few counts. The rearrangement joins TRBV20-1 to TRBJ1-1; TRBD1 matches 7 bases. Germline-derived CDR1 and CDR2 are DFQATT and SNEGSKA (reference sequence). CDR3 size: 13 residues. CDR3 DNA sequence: TGCACCGGATCTTACAGGGGTGACACTGAAGCTTTCTTT. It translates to CTGSYRGDTEAFF.

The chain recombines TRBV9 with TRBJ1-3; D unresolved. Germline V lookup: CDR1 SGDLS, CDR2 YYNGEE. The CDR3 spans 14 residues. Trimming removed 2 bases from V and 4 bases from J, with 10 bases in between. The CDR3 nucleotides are TGTGCCAGCAGCGTGGGAACGAGGGGAAACACCATATATTTT. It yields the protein CASSVGTRGNTIYF.

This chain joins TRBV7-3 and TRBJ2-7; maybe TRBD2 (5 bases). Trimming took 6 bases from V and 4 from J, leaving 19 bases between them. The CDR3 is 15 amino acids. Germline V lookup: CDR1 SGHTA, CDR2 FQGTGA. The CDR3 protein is CASSYFRGSDYEQYF. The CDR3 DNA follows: TGTGCCAGCAGTTATTTCCGGGGTTCTGATTACGAGCAGTACTTC.

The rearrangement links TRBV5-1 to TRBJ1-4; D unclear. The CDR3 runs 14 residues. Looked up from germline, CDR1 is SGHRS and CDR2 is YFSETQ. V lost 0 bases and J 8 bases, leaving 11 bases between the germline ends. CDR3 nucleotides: TGCGCCAGCAGCTTGGAGGAAGGGAACGAAAAACTGTTTTTT. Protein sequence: CASSLEEGNEKLFF.

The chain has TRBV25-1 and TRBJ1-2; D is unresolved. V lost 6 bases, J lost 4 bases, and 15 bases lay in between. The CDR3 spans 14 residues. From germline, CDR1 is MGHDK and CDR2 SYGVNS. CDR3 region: CASSVEETSYGYTF. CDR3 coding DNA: TGTGCCAGCAGCGTTGAGGAGACGAGCTATGGCTACACCTTC.

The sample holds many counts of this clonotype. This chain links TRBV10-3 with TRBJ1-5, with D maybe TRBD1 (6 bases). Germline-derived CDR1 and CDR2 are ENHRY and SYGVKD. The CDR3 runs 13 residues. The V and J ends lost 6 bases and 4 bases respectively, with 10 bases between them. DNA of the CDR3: TGTGCCATCAGGAGACAGGAAAATCAGCCCCAGCATTTT. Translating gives CAIRRQENQPQHF.

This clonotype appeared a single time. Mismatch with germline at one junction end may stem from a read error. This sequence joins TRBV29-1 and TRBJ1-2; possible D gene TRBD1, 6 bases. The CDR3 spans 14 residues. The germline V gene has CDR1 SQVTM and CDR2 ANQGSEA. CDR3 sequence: CSVDRGGRNYDYTF. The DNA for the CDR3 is TGCAGCGTTGACCGCGGGGGGCGCAACTATGACTACACCTTC.

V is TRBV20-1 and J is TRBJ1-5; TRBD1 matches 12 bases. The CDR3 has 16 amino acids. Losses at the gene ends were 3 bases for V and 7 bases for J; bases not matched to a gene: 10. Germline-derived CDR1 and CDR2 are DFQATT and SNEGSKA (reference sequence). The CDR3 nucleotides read TGCAGTGCTAGGGGGACAGGGGGCGCTTGGTGGCAGCCCCAGCATTTT. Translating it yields CSARGTGGAWWQPQHF.

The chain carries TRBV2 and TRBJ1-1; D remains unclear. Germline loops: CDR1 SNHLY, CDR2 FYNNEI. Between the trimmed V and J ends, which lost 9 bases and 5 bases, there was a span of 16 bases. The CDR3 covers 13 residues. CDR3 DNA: TGTGCCAGGCGGGCTCCTGGATATACTGAAGCTTTCTTT. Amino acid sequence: CARRAPGYTEAFF. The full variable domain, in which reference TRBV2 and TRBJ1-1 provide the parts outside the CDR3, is EPEVTQTPSHQVTQMGQEVILRCVPISNHLYFYWYRQILGQKVEFLVSFYNNEISEKSEIFDDQFSVERPDGSNFTLKIRSTKLEDSAMYFCARRAPGYTEAFFGQGTRLTVV.

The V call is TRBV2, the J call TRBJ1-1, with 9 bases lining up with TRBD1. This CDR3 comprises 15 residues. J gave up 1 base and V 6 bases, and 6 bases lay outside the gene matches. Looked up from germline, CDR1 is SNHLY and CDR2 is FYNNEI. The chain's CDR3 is CASRNRGRGNTEAFF. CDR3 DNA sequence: TGTGCCAGCAGGAACAGGGGGCGAGGGAACACTGAAGCTTTCTTT.